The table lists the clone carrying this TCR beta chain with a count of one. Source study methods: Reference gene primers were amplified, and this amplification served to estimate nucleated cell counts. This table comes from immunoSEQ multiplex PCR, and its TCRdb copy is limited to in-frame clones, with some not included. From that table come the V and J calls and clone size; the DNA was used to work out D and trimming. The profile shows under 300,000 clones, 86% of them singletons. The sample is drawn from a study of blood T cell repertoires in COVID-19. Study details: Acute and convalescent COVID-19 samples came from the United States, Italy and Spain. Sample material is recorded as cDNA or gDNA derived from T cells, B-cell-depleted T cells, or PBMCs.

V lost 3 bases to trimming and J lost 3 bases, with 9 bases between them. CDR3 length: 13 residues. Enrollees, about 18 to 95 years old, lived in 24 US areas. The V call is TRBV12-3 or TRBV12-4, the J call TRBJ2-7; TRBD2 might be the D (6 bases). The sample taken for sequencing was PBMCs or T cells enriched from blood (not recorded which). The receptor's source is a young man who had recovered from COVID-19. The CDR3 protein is CASSFGTLYEQYF. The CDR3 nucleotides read TGTGCCAGCAGTTTTGGGACTCTCTACGAGCAGTACTTC.